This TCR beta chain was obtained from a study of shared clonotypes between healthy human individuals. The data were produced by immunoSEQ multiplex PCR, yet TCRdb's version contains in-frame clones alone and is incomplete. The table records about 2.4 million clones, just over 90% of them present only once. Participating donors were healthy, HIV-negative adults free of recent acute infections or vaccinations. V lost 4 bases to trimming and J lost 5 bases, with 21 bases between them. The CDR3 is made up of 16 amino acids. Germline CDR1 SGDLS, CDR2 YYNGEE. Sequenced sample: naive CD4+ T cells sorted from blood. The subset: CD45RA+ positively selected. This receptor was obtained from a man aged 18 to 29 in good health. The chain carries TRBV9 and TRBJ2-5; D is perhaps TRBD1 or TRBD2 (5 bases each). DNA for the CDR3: TGTGCCAGCAGCTCCTCTTCGGGGACCAGTCCGGAGACCCAGTACTTC. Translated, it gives CASSSSSGTSPETQYF.